This T cell receptor beta chain stems from a study of blood T cell repertoires in COVID-19. Study as a whole: Donors in the United States, Italy and Spain gave samples during acute or convalescent COVID-19.

In the study's own analysis: It was from reference gene primer amplification that nucleated cell counts were estimated. The assay was immunoSEQ multiplex PCR, and TCRdb's table has in-frame clones only and misses some. Clonal size and the V and J genes are those of that table, whereas D and trimming came from the DNA. Of 350,000 or so clones in the sample, around 80% were seen once. This CDR3 comprises 15 residues. Germline assignment: CDR1 SGHVS and CDR2 FQNEAQ. V was clipped by 1 base and J by 3 bases; unmatched bases: 3. The rearrangement joins TRBV7-8 to TRBJ2-3; 8 nucleotides agree with TRBD2. Sequenced: peripheral blood. The receptor was derived from a man aged 30 to 45 with active or convalescent COVID-19. DNA for the CDR3: TGTGCCAGCAGCTTAGGAGGCGGGGGGACAGATACGCAGTATTTT. Protein sequence: CASSLGGGGTDTQYF.